These 21 T cell receptor beta chains came from one sample sequenced in a study of blood T cell repertoires in COVID-19 (dated by TCRdb to 2020 to 2022). Libraries were constructed by the immunoSEQ multiplex PCR assay. The immuneACCESS repertoire file appears here via TCRdb, limited to in-frame rearrangements. These files lack a portion of the clones; in checked studies, under half of the deficit traces to unresolved V genes, and the cause of the others is not known. For this sample there are about 120,000 clones; less than 90% appear just once. The leading ten clones occupy about 11% of the sample. The sequencing input was peripheral blood. The receptor set was obtained from a man older than 75 with acute or convalescent COVID-19.

Of note for this clone: A read error may produce the germline difference seen at one junction end. This chain links TRBV6-5 with TRBJ1-1, with D maybe TRBD1 (5 bases). The CDR3 is made up of 13 amino acids. Germline V gene data show CDR1 as MNHEY and CDR2 as SVGAGI. For the CDR3, the DNA is TGTGCCAGCAGTTTTTTAGACAGCCGTGAAGTTTTCTTT. This codes for CASSFLDSREVFF.

This sequence joins TRBV15 and TRBJ1-1, with unresolved D. Germline loops: CDR1 LNHNV, CDR2 YYDKDF (reference sequence). V was cut by 0 bases and J by 2 bases, with 7 bases left in between. CDR3 length: 14 residues. Here the CDR3 reads CATSRDSSNTEAFF. The CDR3 DNA reads as TGTGCCACCAGCAGAGATTCCAGTAACACTGAAGCTTTCTTT.

J is TRBJ1-4 and V is TRBV10-2, with D perhaps matching TRBD1 (6 bases). Germline lookup yields CDR1 WSHSY and CDR2 SAAADI. The CDR3 totals 15 residues. V was clipped by 6 bases and J by 7 bases, with 18 bases between them. The CDR3 reads CASSRLGAWGEKLFF. The CDR3 region has the DNA TGCGCCAGCAGCCGGTTGGGGGCGTGGGGTGAAAAACTGTTTTTT.

The chain employs TRBV10-3 and TRBJ2-7; D is unclear. Trimming took 4 bases from V and 6 from J, leaving 13 bases between them. The CDR3 extends over 13 amino acids. Germline V gives CDR1 ENHRY, CDR2 SYGVKD. The CDR3 nucleotides are TGTGCCATCAGTGGGTCCCAGGTGGGCGAGCAGTACTTC. Amino acid sequence: CAISGSQVGEQYF.

The chain is built from TRBV6-2 or TRBV6-3 and TRBJ1-4; D uncertain. Germline loops: CDR1 MNHEY, CDR2 SVGEGT. This CDR3 region has 15 residues. Trimming removed 0 bases from V and 4 bases from J, with 9 bases in between. Here the CDR3 DNA reads TGTGCCAGCAGTTACTCGGGTGGAGATAATGAAAAACTGTTTTTT. As protein: CASSYSGGDNEKLFF.

The chain recombines TRBV10-3 with TRBJ1-1; 10 bases are a match to TRBD1. The CDR3 contains 13 residues. The V gene end was trimmed by 10 bases and the J gene end by 1 base; junction bases not matched to a gene: 3. Per the germline V gene, CDR1 is ENHRY and CDR2 is SYGVKD. CDR3 coding DNA: TGTGCCACTAGGGACAGGGGGAACACTGAAGCTTTCTTT. Translating gives CATRDRGNTEAFF.

V gene TRBV2 combines with J gene TRBJ2-1; TRBD1 matches 8 bases. This CDR3 spans 13 amino acids. The J segment lost 9 bases and the V segment lost 4 bases, leaving 5 bases of the junction unmatched. Germline CDR1 and CDR2: SNHLY and FYNNEI. CDR3 protein: CASSGTDRGEQFF. The CDR3 bases are TGTGCCAGCAGTGGAACCGACAGGGGTGAGCAGTTCTTC. The whole variable domain, filled in from reference TRBV2 and TRBJ2-1, reads EPEVTQTPSHQVTQMGQEVILRCVPISNHLYFYWYRQILGQKVEFLVSFYNNEISEKSEIFDDQFSVERPDGSNFTLKIRSTKLEDSAMYFCASSGTDRGEQFFGPGTRLTVL.

V gene TRBV25-1 combines with J gene TRBJ1-1; 10 nucleotides agree with TRBD1. This CDR3 comprises 14 residues. Germline-derived CDR1 and CDR2 are MGHDK and SYGVNS. Losses at the gene ends were 6 bases for V and 7 bases for J; bases not matched to a gene: 8. The CDR3 region has the DNA TGTGCCAGCAGAGAGACAGGGGGCTTTGGTGAAGCTTTCTTT. It encodes CASRETGGFGEAFF.

The chain links TRBV19 to TRBJ2-5, with 7 bases identical to TRBD1. J was trimmed by 4 bases and V by 5 bases; bases with no gene match: 7. This CDR3 has 14 residues. The germline gives CDR1 LNHDA, CDR2 SQIVND (reference sequence). CDR3 loop: CASSATGVPETQYF. For the CDR3, the DNA is TGTGCCAGTAGTGCTACAGGGGTCCCAGAGACCCAGTACTTC.

The chain employs TRBV5-1 and TRBJ2-7, with 8 bases identical to TRBD1. The CDR3 totals 17 residues. V shed 3 bases and J 5 bases; nucleotides not matched to a gene: 16. Per germline, CDR1 SGHRS and CDR2 YFSETQ. CDR3 in amino acids: CASSSSPVQTGVDEQYF. CDR3 DNA: TGCGCCAGCAGCTCGTCTCCCGTCCAGACAGGGGTCGACGAGCAGTACTTC.

A single count supports this clone. The chain recombines TRBV7-8 with TRBJ1-2, with unresolved D. The CDR3 covers 14 residues. With 5 bases removed from V and 3 bases from J, the gap between germline ends came to 13 bases. The germline V gene encodes CDR1 SGHVS and CDR2 FQNEAQ. The CDR3: CASSPRTWDYGYTF. Here the CDR3 DNA reads TGTGCCAGCAGCCCCCGGACTTGGGACTATGGCTACACCTTC.

V and J are TRBV11-2 and TRBJ2-1, with 8 bases matching TRBD2. From germline, CDR1 is SGHAT and CDR2 FQNNGV. J was trimmed by 6 bases and V by 6 bases; bases with no gene match: 13. The length of the CDR3 is 16 residues. CDR3 sequence (DNA): TGTGCCAGCAGACCAATAGCGGGATCCCCGTCCAATGAGCAGTTCTTC. Protein product: CASRPIAGSPSNEQFF.

This chain joins TRBV14 and TRBJ1-1; maybe TRBD1 (5 bases). Germline values: CDR1 SGHDN, CDR2 FVKESK. The CDR3 loop spans 14 amino acids. The V and J ends lost 4 bases and 3 bases respectively, with 12 bases between them. In DNA form, the CDR3 reads TGTGCCAGCAGCCGGGACTCCTTGTACACTGAAGCTTTCTTT. The encoded protein is CASSRDSLYTEAFF. Looking up the rest from reference TRBV14 and TRBJ1-1 gives the full variable domain: EAGVTQFPSHSVIEKGQTVTLRCDPISGHDNLYWYRRVMGKEIKFLLHFVKESKQDESGMPNNRFLAERTGGTYSTLKVQPAELEDSGVYFCASSRDSLYTEAFFGQGTRLTVV.

This rearrangement joins TRBV6-5 to TRBJ1-2; D unclear. The V gene's germline CDR1 is MNHEY and CDR2 SVGAGI. This CDR3 has 14 residues. Trimming removed 2 bases from V and 4 bases from J, with 11 bases in between. CDR3 protein: CASSYGFGPYGYTF. The DNA of the CDR3 is TGTGCCAGCAGTTACGGGTTTGGGCCCTATGGCTACACCTTC.

The chain has TRBV21-1 and TRBJ1-3. TRBV21-1 is described as a pseudogene. The CDR3 totals 14 residues. The DNA of the CDR3 is TGTGCCAGCAGCATTGCAACGAGTGGAAACACCATATATTTT. Its translation is CASSIATSGNTIYF.

The genes are TRBV5-1 and TRBJ2-3; 15 bases are shared with TRBD2. This CDR3 region has 15 residues. The V gene end was trimmed by 4 bases and the J gene end by 5 bases; junction bases not matched to a gene: 2. Germline assignment: CDR1 SGHRS and CDR2 YFSETQ. The CDR3 sequence is CASSKGLAGGDTQYF. CDR3 sequence (DNA): TGCGCCAGCAGCAAGGGACTAGCGGGAGGAGATACGCAGTATTTT.

The chain has TRBV7-9 and TRBJ2-5; unclear D gene. The germline V gene encodes CDR1 SEHNR and CDR2 FQNEAQ (reference sequence). The CDR3 runs to 13 residues. The V end lost 0 bases, the J end lost 7 bases, and 9 bases lay between the germline ends. The CDR3 sequence is CASSLAEAGTQYF. The CDR3 nucleotides read TGTGCCAGCAGCTTAGCGGAAGCAGGGACCCAGTACTTC. Full variable domain (rest looked up from reference TRBV7-9 and TRBJ2-5): DTGVSQNPRHKITKRGQNVTFRCDPISEHNRLYWYRQTLGQGPEFLTYFQNEAQLEKSRLLSDRFSAERPKGSFSTLEIQRTEQGDSAMYLCASSLAEAGTQYFGPGTRLLVL.

The J gene is TRBJ2-1, the V gene TRBV2; 8 bases match TRBD2. CDR1 SNHLY and CDR2 FYNNEI come from the germline V gene. The V and J ends lost 8 bases and 6 bases, in that order; junction bases with no gene match: 9. This CDR3 comprises 14 residues. The CDR3 spells CASRGTSRVNEQFF. The CDR3 DNA reads TGTGCCAGCCGGGGGACTAGTAGGGTCAATGAGCAGTTCTTC.

V usage is TRBV7-2 and J usage is TRBJ1-2, with D hard to call. V dropped 1 base and J dropped 5 bases, with 11 bases sitting between them. Germline V gene lookup returns CDR1 SGHTA and CDR2 FQGNSA. The CDR3 runs 14 residues. The CDR3 region is CASSLVNGLYGYTF. For the CDR3, the DNA is TGTGCCAGCAGCTTAGTGAACGGTCTGTATGGCTACACCTTC.

The V and J genes are TRBV28 and TRBJ2-3; TRBD2 matches at 9 bases. The CDR3 totals 18 residues. After removal of 2 bases from V and 3 bases from J, the junction contained 12 bases not matched to a gene. Germline V gene data show CDR1 as MDHEN and CDR2 as SYDVKM. CDR3 amino acids: CASSLGRGGSGSTDTQYF. The CDR3 DNA reads as TGTGCCAGCAGTTTAGGGCGGGGAGGTAGCGGGAGTACAGATACGCAGTATTTT.

This clone was seen a few times. As DNA, the CDR3 is TGTGCCATCAGTGCTGGAGTTTACGAGCAGTACTTC. Translating gives CAISAGVYEQYF. The chain employs TRBV10-3 and TRBJ2-7; D not certain. CDR1 is ENHRY and CDR2 is SYGVKD in the germline V gene. This CDR3 has 12 amino acids. The germline V and J ends were trimmed by 4 bases and 4 bases, with 8 bases remaining between them.